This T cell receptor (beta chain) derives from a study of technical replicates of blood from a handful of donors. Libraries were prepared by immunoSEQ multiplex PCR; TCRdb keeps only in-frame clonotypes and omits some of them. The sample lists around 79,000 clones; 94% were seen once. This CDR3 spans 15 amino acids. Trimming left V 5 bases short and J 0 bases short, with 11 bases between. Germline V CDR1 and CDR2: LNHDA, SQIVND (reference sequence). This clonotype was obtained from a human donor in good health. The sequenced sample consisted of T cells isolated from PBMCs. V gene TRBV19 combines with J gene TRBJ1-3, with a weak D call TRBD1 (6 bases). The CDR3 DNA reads TGTGCCAGTAGTCCGCGGGGGGCCTCTGGAAACACCATATATTTT. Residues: CASSPRGASGNTIYF.